The 17 T cell receptor beta chains given below trace back to one sample, sequenced in a study of T cells in Graves' hyperthyroidism and ophthalmopathy. There were TCR beta CDR3 regions amplified from RNA transcripts. In the first-round RT-PCR of the TCR CDR3, the HTBI primer set was used. TCRdb reanalysed the multiplex PCR reads using MiXCR and keeps one entry per CDR3 protein. The sample has hundreds of thousands of distinct CDR3 sequences; 22% are singletons. The sequenced material came from blood. The receptors stem from a man younger than 45 with Graves' ophthalmopathy.

The chain combines TRBV30 with TRBJ2-3; D not certain. V was shortened by 2 bases and J by 5 bases, with 5 bases between the two germline ends. The CDR3 totals 11 residues. CDR1 is GTSNPN, CDR2 SVGIG, per germline (reference sequence). CDR3 loop: CAWSWGDTQYF. The CDR3 nucleotides read TGTGCCTGGAGTTGGGGAGATACGCAGTATTTT.

There are a few counts of this clonotype. This sequence joins TRBV30 and TRBJ1-3; no definite D call. This CDR3 has 15 amino acids. V lost 5 bases and J 3 bases, leaving 17 bases between the germline ends. CDR1 is GTSNPN, CDR2 SVGIG, per germline (reference sequence). The CDR3 DNA is TGTGCCTGGCGGGAATCTGGGGAGATTGGAAACACCATATATTTT. Protein: CAWRESGEIGNTIYF.

This clonotype was detected a few times. This chain's CDR3 is CASSLGQATPLLYF. The CDR3 nucleotides read TGCGCCAGCAGCTTAGGACAGGCGACCCCTTTGTTGTACTTC. The chain links TRBV5-1 to TRBJ2-5, with TRBD1 matching 7 bases. The CDR3 is made up of 14 amino acids. V shed 2 bases and J 13 bases; nucleotides not matched to a gene: 14. Germline CDR1 and CDR2: SGHRS and YFSETQ.

This clonotype was recorded a few times. The chain couples TRBV15 to TRBJ2-2; possible D gene TRBD2, 6 bases. The CDR3 spans 16 residues. Germline values: CDR1 LNHNV, CDR2 YYDKDF (reference sequence). Trimming took off 1 base at V and 4 bases at J, with 13 bases between the two ends. The CDR3 loop reads CATSRGRSGSTGELFF. In nucleotides, the CDR3 is TGTGCCACCAGCAGAGGACGGTCCGGGAGCACCGGGGAGCTGTTTTTT.

There are many counts of this clonotype. The chain uses TRBV11-3 and TRBJ2-2; no firm D call. Germline V gene data show CDR1 as SGHNT and CDR2 as YENEEA. V was cut by 4 bases and J by 4 bases, with 13 bases left in between. This CDR3 has 15 residues. CDR3 sequence: CASSYSGYFTGELFF. CDR3 nucleotide sequence: TGTGCCAGCAGCTATTCCGGGTACTTCACCGGGGAGCTGTTTTTT.

The chain joins TRBV9 to TRBJ1-2; 8 positions agree with TRBD1. The CDR3 runs to 12 residues. Germline assignment: CDR1 SGDLS and CDR2 YYNGEE. V shed 4 bases and J 8 bases; nucleotides not matched to a gene: 4. CDR3 bases: TGTGCCAGCAGCACAGGGGGAGTGGGCTACACCTTC. Translation gives CASSTGGVGYTF.

At least ten counts were recorded for this clonotype. This rearrangement joins TRBV3-1 to TRBJ1-6; unclear D gene. The V end was cut by 2 bases, the J end by 5 bases, with 13 bases between. Looked up from germline, CDR1 is LGHDT and CDR2 is YNNKEL (reference sequence). This CDR3 spans 16 amino acids. This CDR3 reads CASSQLSSRNNSPLHF. CDR3 nucleotides: TGTGCCAGCAGCCAATTGTCCAGCAGAAATAATTCACCCCTCCACTTT.

This chain connects TRBV5-4 to TRBJ2-3; D is unclear. Germline V CDR1 and CDR2: SGHNT, YYREEE (reference sequence). V was clipped by 4 bases and J by 3 bases, with 18 bases between them. This CDR3 comprises 16 residues. The CDR3 loop is CASSAGPGQGTDTQYF. The CDR3 DNA sequence: TGTGCCAGCAGCGCCGGACCGGGCCAAGGGACAGATACGCAGTATTTT.

The rearrangement uses TRBV30 and TRBJ2-3; perhaps TRBD1 as D (6 bases). Per the germline V gene, CDR1 is GTSNPN and CDR2 is SVGIG (reference sequence). The CDR3 length is 20 residues. V gave up 0 bases and J gave up 3 bases, with 28 bases separating them. CDR3 protein: CAWSVWTPSAQGRVTDTQYF. The CDR3 nucleotides read TGTGCCTGGAGTGTATGGACTCCGTCCGCACAGGGTAGGGTGACAGATACGCAGTATTTT.

This clonotype was detected many times. The J gene is TRBJ1-2, the V gene TRBV27; D gene ambiguous. Per the germline V gene, CDR1 is MNHEY and CDR2 is SMNVEV (reference sequence). V was cut by 2 bases and J by 7 bases, with 11 bases left in between. The CDR3 extends over 13 amino acids. DNA of the CDR3: TGTGCCAGCAGTTTAGCAGGCCGGTCTGGCTACACCTTC. This codes for CASSLAGRSGYTF.

This clonotype was recorded at least ten times. In DNA form, the CDR3 reads TGTGCCAGCAGCCCGGGAGGGCAGATCTATGGCTACACCTTC. This gives the protein CASSPGGQIYGYTF. V usage is TRBV7-9 and J usage is TRBJ1-2; D is unresolved. CDR3 length equals 14 residues. The germline CDR1 and CDR2 sequences are SEHNR and FQNEAQ (reference sequence). Trimming removed 5 bases from V and 4 bases from J, with 14 bases in between.

V usage is TRBV28 and J usage is TRBJ2-7; D is perhaps TRBD1 (5 bases). The germline V gene has CDR1 MDHEN and CDR2 SYDVKM. Trimming removed 6 bases from V and 1 base from J, with 7 bases in between. The CDR3 contains 12 residues. The CDR3: CASRRQSYEQYF. The CDR3 DNA follows: TGTGCCAGCAGAAGACAGTCCTACGAGCAGTACTTC.

The chain joins TRBV5-4 to TRBJ1-4; D possibly corresponds to TRBD1 (5 bases). This CDR3 has 15 amino acids. Germline V gene sequence: CDR1 SGHNT, CDR2 YYREEE (reference sequence). V was trimmed by 3 bases and J by 3 bases, leaving 12 bases between them. As DNA, the CDR3 is TGTGCCAGCAGCTGGGGGGGAAATGCTAATGAAAAACTGTTTTTT. Protein sequence: CASSWGGNANEKLFF.

In this sample, this clonotype turned up a few times. The rearrangement uses TRBV5-1 and TRBJ2-1; TRBD2 aligns across 13 bases. The ends lost 1 base at V and 5 bases at J; junction bases unmatched: 12. Germline V gene data show CDR1 as SGHRS and CDR2 as YFSETQ. This CDR3 comprises 19 residues. The CDR3 DNA reads as TGCGCCAGCAGCTTGATGGGACTAGCGGGAAGCGATCACCACAATGAGCAGTTCTTC. Its protein is CASSLMGLAGSDHHNEQFF.

In its sample, this clonotype was seen a few times. The V call is TRBV5-1, the J call TRBJ1-2; maybe TRBD1 (5 bases). This CDR3 spans 15 amino acids. V lost 4 bases and J 0 bases, leaving 13 bases between the germline ends. Germline V gene data show CDR1 as SGHRS and CDR2 as YFSETQ. CDR3 loop: CASSQDSESNYGYTF. The CDR3, as DNA: TGCGCCAGCAGCCAAGACAGTGAATCTAACTATGGCTACACCTTC.

This clonotype has only a few counts. The chain carries TRBV5-1 and TRBJ1-1; D perhaps matches TRBD1 (5 bases). V lost 0 bases, J lost 0 bases, and 18 bases lay in between. CDR3 length: 18 residues. Germline CDR1 reads SGHRS; CDR2 reads YFSETQ. The chain's CDR3 is CASSLAGRNKLMNTEAFF. The CDR3 DNA reads as TGCGCCAGCAGCTTGGCAGGGAGAAATAAACTAATGAACACTGAAGCTTTCTTT. Based on the CDR3 plus reference TRBV5-1 and TRBJ1-1, the full variable domain is KAGVTQTPRYLIKTRGQQVTLSCSPISGHRSVSWYQQTPGQGLQFLFEYFSETQRNKGNFPGRFSGRQFSNSRSEMNVSTLELGDSALYLCASSLAGRNKLMNTEAFFGQGTRLTVV.

The table lists this clonotype with many counts. The chain has TRBV12-3 or TRBV12-4 and TRBJ2-2; D unresolved. The CDR3 extends over 15 amino acids. V lost 5 bases to trimming and J lost 5 bases, with 15 bases between them. The CDR3 region is CASSPRPDLTGELFF. CDR3 in DNA: TGTGCCAGCAGTCCCCGCCCGGACCTGACCGGGGAGCTGTTTTTT.